The entry that follows covers one T cell receptor beta chain sequence. Its antigen has not been determined. No base-level quality is on record; no much larger clone is a single base apart. This entry is derived from a study of PD-1 blockade in classical Hodgkin lymphoma (dated by TCRdb to 2018 to 2020). Context from the whole study: Nivolumab dosing was 3 mg/kg intravenously every 2 weeks, continuing until either disease progression or unacceptable toxicity. The study used TCR beta sequencing and CyTOF to define a peripheral blood immune signature of response to PD-1 blockade in classical Hodgkin lymphoma. Overall study outcomes, separate from this receptor: By C4D1, a significant rise was seen in CD4+ TCR diversity but not in CD8+ TCR diversity (p=0.0027 vs p=0.16), and the rise was most apparent among complete responders (p=0.02). The study was limited to a single clinical trial cohort, and causes of repertoire differences, possibly disease activity or prior therapy, remained undefined. Baseline TCR diversity was reported as lower in newly diagnosed patients than in healthy donors, and lower still in relapsed/refractory patients. Lower diversity was observed in patients in whom nivolumab was started less than 1 year after ASCT, and these patients were excluded from later analyses so that confounding by immune reconstitution would be avoided. Trial patients with a complete response had baseline diversity similar to that of newly diagnosed patients, while partial responders and progressors had significantly lower diversity.

The time point tag for this specimen amounts to: cycle 2 day 1 (C2D1) of nivolumab. Relapse after autologous stem cell transplantation had occurred in all trial patients, and cohorts A, B and C were distinguished by prior brentuximab vedotin exposure. A total of fewer than 65 patients with relapsed/refractory classical Hodgkin lymphoma made up the trial cohort, and each patient's best overall response was complete response, partial response or progressive disease. Single-agent nivolumab was administered to trial patients in the multi-cohort phase II CheckMate 205 trial. An independent review committee assessed best overall response using the 2007 International Working Group response criteria. Trial PBMCs were collected immediately before nivolumab initiation (C1D1) and during therapy at cycle 2 day 1 and cycle 4 day 1. After peripheral blood was drawn into 8 mL Vacutainer Cell Preparation Tubes, PBMCs were isolated by centrifugation and then cryopreserved.

Genomic DNA was isolated using the Qiagen DNeasy kit from unsorted PBMCs as well as from negatively selected CD4+ and CD8+ fractions. Amplification of TCR beta CDR3 regions was done by immunoSEQ multiplex PCR with primers that anneal to V and J segments. A synthetic immune receptor repertoire was used to minimize amplification bias, and any residual bias was removed computationally once sequencing was done. The published analysis was carried out like this. Repertoire diversity was quantified as the Shannon entropy index using custom Python scripts. Unsorted, CD4+ and CD8+ repertoires were analyzed separately, except in combined analyses where CD4+ and CD8+ sequences were merged in silico. A clone was considered expanded if an increase in frequency of at least 2-fold after treatment relative to C1D1 was found, and a pseudocount of 0.5 was applied to clones undetected at baseline. Clones with 0 or 1 copy at C1D1 were defined as singleton clones, while clones with 2 or more copies were defined as non-singleton clones. Clones expanded in unsorted samples were labelled as CD4+, CD8+ or unknown by matching protein sequences in sorted samples from the same patient. Wilcoxon tests on paired samples were used to test diversity changes from C1D1 to C4D1. TCRdb retrieved this table from immuneACCESS and kept in-frame rearrangements only. Not all clones are present; in checked studies, unresolved V genes account for under half, and no reason is known for the remainder. D and trimming were read from the DNA, whereas the V and J calls and clone size are those reported in that table. The sample table holds about 35,000 clones, of which roughly two thirds were seen once. The top ten constitute roughly 13% of the sample.

This specimen consisted of peripheral blood mononuclear cells (PBMCs), obtained before the second cycle of nivolumab. This TCR derives from a human donor with classical Hodgkin lymphoma.

CDR3 reads: CASSLVQGLSGNTIYF. DNA sequence: TGTGCCAGCAGCTTAGTACAGGGGCTCTCTGGAAACACCATATATTTT. In this chain, TRBV7-2 is recombined with TRBJ1-3; 7 bases in the middle match TRBD1. V and J are trimmed by 1 base and 0 bases, and the gene matches miss 3 bases of the junction. CDR1 and CDR2 are drawn from the germline V gene: SGHTA, FQGNSA. The CDR3 sequence holds 16 residues, the cysteine and phenylalanine included. Only the CDR3 part of the read is kept: 48 bases, read in frame from the first base.